This T cell receptor beta chain was sequenced for a study of blood T cell repertoires in COVID-19. The V end lost 4 bases, the J end lost 5 bases, and 18 bases lay between the germline ends. The V gene's germline CDR1 is SGHDT and CDR2 YYEEEE. The length of the CDR3 is 15 residues. This table comes from immunoSEQ multiplex PCR, and its TCRdb copy is limited to in-frame clones, with some not included. The table has 300,000 to 400,000 clones, around 87% seen once; the top ten hold approximately 2.5%. This clone was detected only a few times. Source material: peripheral blood. The clonotype comes from an older woman with COVID-19, enrolled during active disease. The chain carries TRBV5-6 and TRBJ1-2; D ambiguous. The CDR3 sequence: CASSRSVRSEYGYTF. As DNA, the CDR3 is TGTGCCAGCAGCAGATCCGTCAGGTCGGAATATGGCTACACCTTC. Looking up the rest from reference TRBV5-6 and TRBJ1-2 gives the full variable domain: DAGVTQSPTHLIKTRGQQVTLRCSPKSGHDTVSWYQQALGQGPQFIFQYYEEEERQRGNFPDRFSGHQFPNYSSELNVNALLLGDSALYLCASSRSVRSEYGYTFGSGTRLTVV.